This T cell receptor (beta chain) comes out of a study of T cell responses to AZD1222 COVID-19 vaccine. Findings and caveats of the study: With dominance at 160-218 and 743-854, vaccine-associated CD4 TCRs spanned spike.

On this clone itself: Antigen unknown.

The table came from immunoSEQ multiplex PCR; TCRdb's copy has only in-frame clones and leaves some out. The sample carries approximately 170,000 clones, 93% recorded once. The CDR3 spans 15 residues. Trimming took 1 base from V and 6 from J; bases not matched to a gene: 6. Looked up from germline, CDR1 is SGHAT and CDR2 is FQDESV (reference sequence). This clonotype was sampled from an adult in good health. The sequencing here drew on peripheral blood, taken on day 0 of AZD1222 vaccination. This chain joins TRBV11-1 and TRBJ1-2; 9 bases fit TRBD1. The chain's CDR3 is CASSLGTGDPDGYTF. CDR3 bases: TGTGCCAGCAGCTTAGGGACAGGGGATCCGGATGGCTACACCTTC.